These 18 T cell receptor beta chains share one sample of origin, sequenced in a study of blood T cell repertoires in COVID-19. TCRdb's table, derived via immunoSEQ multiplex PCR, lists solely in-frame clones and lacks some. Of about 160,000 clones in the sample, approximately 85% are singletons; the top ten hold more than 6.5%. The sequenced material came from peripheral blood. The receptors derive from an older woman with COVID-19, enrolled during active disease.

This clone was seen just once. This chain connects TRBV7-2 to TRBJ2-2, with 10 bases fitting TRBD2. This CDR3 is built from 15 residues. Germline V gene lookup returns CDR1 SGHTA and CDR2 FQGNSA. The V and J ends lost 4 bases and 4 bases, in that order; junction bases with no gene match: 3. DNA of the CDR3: TGTGCCAGCAGCTGGACTAGCGGATCCACCGGGGAGCTGTTTTTT. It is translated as CASSWTSGSTGELFF.

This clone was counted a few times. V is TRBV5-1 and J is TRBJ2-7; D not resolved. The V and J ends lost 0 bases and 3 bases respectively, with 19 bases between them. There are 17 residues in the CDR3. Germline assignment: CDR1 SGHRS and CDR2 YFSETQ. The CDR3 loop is CASSLAAQVDVVYEQYF. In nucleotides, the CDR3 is TGCGCCAGCAGCTTGGCCGCTCAGGTCGATGTTGTCTACGAGCAGTACTTC. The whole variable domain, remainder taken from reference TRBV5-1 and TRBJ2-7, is KAGVTQTPRYLIKTRGQQVTLSCSPISGHRSVSWYQQTPGQGLQFLFEYFSETQRNKGNFPGRFSGRQFSNSRSEMNVSTLELGDSALYLCASSLAAQVDVVYEQYFGPGTRLTVT.

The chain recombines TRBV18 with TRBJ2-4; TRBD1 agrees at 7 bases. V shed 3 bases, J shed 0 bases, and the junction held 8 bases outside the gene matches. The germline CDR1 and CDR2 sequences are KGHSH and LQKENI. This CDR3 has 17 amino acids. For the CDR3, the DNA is TGTGCCAGCTCACCCTCTTTACAGGGGCTAGCCAAAAACATTCAGTACTTC. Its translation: CASSPSLQGLAKNIQYF.

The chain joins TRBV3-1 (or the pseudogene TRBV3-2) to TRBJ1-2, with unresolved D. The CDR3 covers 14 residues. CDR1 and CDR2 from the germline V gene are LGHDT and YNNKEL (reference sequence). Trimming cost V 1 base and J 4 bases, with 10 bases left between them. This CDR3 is CASSQVTAVYGYTF. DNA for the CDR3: TGTGCCAGCAGCCAAGTAACAGCCGTCTATGGCTACACCTTC.

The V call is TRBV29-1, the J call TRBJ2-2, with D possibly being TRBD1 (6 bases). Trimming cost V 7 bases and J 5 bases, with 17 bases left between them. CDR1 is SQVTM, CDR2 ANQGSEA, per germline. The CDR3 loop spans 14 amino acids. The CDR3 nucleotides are TGCAGCGCCGTCATTCAGGGGATAACCGGGGAGCTGTTTTTT. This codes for CSAVIQGITGELFF.

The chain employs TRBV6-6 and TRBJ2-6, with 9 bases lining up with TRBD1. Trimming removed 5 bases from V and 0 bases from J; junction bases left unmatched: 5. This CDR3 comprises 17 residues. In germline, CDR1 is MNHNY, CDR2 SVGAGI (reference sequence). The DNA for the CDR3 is TGTGCCAGCAGTCTGGGACAGGGATTCTCTGGGGCCAACGTCCTGACTTTC. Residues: CASSLGQGFSGANVLTF.

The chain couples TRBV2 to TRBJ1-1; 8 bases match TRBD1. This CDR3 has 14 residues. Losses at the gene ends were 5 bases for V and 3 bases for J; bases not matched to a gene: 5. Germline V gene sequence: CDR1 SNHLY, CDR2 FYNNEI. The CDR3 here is CASSRRGPDTEAFF. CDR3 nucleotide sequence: TGTGCCAGCAGTCGCAGGGGGCCGGACACTGAAGCTTTCTTT.

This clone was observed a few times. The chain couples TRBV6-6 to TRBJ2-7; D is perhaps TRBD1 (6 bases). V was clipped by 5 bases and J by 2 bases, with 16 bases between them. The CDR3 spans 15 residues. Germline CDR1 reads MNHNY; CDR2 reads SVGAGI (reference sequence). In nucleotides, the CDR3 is TGTGCCAGCAGTACCCCAAACAGGGTTCCCTACGAGCAGTACTTC. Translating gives CASSTPNRVPYEQYF.

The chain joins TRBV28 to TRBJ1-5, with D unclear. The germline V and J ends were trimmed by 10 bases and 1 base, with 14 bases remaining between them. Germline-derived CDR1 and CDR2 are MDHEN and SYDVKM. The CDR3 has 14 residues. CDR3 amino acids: CATSFRGSNQPQHF. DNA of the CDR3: TGTGCCACTTCGTTTCGCGGGAGCAATCAGCCCCAGCATTTT. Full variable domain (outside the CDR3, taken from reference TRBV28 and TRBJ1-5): DVKVTQSSRYLVKRTGEKVFLECVQDMDHENMFWYRQDPGLGLRLIYFSYDVKMKEKGDIPEGYSVSREKKERFSLILESASTNQTSMYLCATSFRGSNQPQHFGDGTRLSIL.

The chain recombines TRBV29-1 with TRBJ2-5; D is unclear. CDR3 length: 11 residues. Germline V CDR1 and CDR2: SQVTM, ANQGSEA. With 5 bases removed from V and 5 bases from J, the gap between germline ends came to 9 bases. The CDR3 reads CSVLRIETQYF. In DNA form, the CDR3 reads TGCAGCGTTTTGAGGATTGAGACCCAGTACTTC.

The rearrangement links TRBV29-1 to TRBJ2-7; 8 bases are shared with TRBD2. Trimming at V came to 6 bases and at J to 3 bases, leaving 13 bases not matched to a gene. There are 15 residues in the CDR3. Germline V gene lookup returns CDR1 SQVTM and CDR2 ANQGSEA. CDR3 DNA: TGCAGCGTCAGCGGGAGTGAAGAGGGTCTCTACGAGCAGTACTTC. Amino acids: CSVSGSEEGLYEQYF.

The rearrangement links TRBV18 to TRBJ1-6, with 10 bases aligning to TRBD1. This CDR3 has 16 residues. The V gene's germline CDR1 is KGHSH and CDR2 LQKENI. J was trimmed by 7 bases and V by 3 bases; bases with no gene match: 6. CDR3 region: CASSPNPGQGNSPLHF. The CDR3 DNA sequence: TGTGCCAGCTCACCGAATCCGGGACAGGGGAATTCACCCCTCCACTTT.

The CDR3 nucleotides read TGTGCCAGCAGCTACCCCTCTCGCGTGCAGTTCTTC. It is translated as CASSYPSRVQFF. The chain has TRBV7-2 and TRBJ2-1; D gene uncertain. Germline V CDR1 and CDR2: SGHTA, FQGNSA. This CDR3 is built from 12 residues. V gave up 4 bases and J gave up 12 bases, with 13 bases separating them. The whole variable domain, filled in from reference TRBV7-2 and TRBJ2-1, reads GAGVSQSPSNKVTEKGKDVELRCDPISGHTALYWYRQSLGQGLEFLIYFQGNSAPDKSGLPSDRFSAERTGGSVSTLTIQRTQQEDSAVYLCASSYPSRVQFFGPGTRLTVL.

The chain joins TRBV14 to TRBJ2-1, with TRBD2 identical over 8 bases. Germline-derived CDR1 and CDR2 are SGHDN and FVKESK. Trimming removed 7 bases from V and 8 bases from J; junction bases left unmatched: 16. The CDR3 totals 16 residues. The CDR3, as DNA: TGTGCCAGCACCCGATGGGACGGGAGGGCCAGGGATGAGCAGTTCTTC. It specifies CASTRWDGRARDEQFF.

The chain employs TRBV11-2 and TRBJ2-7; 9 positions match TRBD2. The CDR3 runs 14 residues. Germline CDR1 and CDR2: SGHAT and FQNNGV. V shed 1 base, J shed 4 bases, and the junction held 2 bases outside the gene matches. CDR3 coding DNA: TGTGCCAGCAGCTTAGGACTAGCGGAGTACGAGCAGTACTTC. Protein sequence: CASSLGLAEYEQYF.

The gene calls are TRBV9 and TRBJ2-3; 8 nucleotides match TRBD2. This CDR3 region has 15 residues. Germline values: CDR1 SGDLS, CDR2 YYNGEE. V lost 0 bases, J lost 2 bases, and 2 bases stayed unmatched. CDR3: CASSVAGGITDTQYF. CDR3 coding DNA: TGTGCCAGCAGCGTAGCGGGAGGGATCACAGATACGCAGTATTTT. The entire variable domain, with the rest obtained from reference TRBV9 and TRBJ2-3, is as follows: DSGVTQTPKHLITATGQRVTLRCSPRSGDLSVYWYQQSLDQGLQFLIQYYNGEERAKGNILERFSAQQFPDLHSELNLSSLELGDSALYFCASSVAGGITDTQYFGPGTRLTVL.

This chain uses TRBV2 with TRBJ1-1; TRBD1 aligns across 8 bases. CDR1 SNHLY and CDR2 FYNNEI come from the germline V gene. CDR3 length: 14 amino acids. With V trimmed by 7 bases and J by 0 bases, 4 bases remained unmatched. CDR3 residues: CASMETGVNTEAFF. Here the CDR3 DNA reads TGTGCCAGCATGGAGACAGGGGTGAACACTGAAGCTTTCTTT.

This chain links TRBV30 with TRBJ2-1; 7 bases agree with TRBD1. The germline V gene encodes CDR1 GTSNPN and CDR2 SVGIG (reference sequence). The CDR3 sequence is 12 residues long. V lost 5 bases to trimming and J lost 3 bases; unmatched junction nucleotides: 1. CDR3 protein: CAWGDSYNEQFF. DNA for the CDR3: TGTGCCTGGGGGGACAGCTACAATGAGCAGTTCTTC.